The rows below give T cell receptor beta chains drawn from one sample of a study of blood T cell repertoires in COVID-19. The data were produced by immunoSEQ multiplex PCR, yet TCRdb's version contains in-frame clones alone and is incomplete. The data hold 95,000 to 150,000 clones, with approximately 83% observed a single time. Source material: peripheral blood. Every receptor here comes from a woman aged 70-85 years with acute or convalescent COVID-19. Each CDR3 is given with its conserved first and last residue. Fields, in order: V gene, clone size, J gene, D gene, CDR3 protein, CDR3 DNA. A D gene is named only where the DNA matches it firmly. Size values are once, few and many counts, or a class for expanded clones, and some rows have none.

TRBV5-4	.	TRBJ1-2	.	CASSLSRAGNYGYTF	TGTGCCAGCAGCTTGTCACGGGCAGGGAACTATGGCTACACCTTC
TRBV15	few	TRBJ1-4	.	CATSTIYRNTNEKLFF	TGTGCCACCAGCACCATATACAGGAACACAAATGAAAAACTGTTTTTT
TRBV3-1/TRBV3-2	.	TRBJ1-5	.	CASGQGGRANQPQHF	TGTGCCAGCGGCCAAGGAGGGAGGGCCAATCAGCCCCAGCATTTT
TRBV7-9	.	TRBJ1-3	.	CASSSPSGRAGNTIYF	TGTGCCAGCAGCTCTCCGTCAGGGAGGGCTGGAAACACCATATATTTT
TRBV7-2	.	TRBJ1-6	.	CASSLEGVGSPLHF	TGTGCCAGCAGCTTAGAAGGGGTTGGGTCACCCCTCCACTTT
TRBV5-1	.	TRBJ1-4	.	CASSLGRSNEKLFF	TGCGCCAGCAGCTTGGGACGGAGTAATGAAAAACTGTTTTTT
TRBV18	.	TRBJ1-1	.	CASSPSPGNTEAFF	TGTGCCAGCTCACCATCTCCCGGGAACACTGAAGCTTTCTTT
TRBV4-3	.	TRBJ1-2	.	CASSRGDNTIYGYTF	TGCGCCAGCAGCCGAGGGGACAACACAATCTATGGCTACACCTTC
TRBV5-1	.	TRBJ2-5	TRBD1	CASSVGTGGSETQYF	TGCGCCAGCAGCGTCGGGACAGGGGGCTCAGAGACCCAGTACTTC
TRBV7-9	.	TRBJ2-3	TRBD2	CASRPRSGEGADTQYF	TGTGCTAGCAGACCTCGGAGCGGGGAAGGGGCAGATACGCAGTATTTT
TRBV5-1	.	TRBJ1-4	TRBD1	CASHYGQGQEKLFF	TGCGCCAGCCACTACGGACAGGGGCAAGAAAAACTGTTTTTT
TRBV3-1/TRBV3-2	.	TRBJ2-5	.	CASSLGLIPGVAEETQYF	TGTGCCAGCAGCCTCGGACTAATTCCGGGGGTCGCTGAAGAGACCCAGTACTTC
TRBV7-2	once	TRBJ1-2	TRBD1	CASSLVTGGNGYTF	TGTGCCAGCAGCTTGGTCACAGGGGGCAACGGCTACACCTTC
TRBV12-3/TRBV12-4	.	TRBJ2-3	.	CASSTPPTGPYF	TGTGCCAGCAGTACCCCCCCCACAGGGCCGTATTTT
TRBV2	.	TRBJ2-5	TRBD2	CAGTGSGGAAPQETQYF	TGTGCAGGCACGGGTAGCGGGGGGGCCGCGCCCCAAGAGACCCAGTACTTC
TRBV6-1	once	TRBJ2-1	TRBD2	CASSEGLAGGYEQFF	TGTGCCAGCAGTGAAGGCCTAGCGGGGGGATATGAGCAGTTCTTC